This paragraph covers one T cell receptor beta chain sequence. The sample originates from a study of blood T cell repertoires in COVID-19. At the level of the study: Collection of acute and convalescent COVID-19 samples took place in the United States, Italy and Spain. Sources were T cells, B-cell-depleted T cells, or PBMCs; the material itself was cDNA or gDNA.

In the authors' workflow: Amplification of reference gene primers provided the estimated nucleated cell counts. Sequenced by immunoSEQ multiplex PCR; TCRdb stores in-frame clones only, minus some. V and J calls and clone size follow that table, whereas D and trimming were derived from the DNA. The top ten clones hold approximately 2.4% of a sample with about 160,000 clones, approximately 91% of them seen once. Germline V gives CDR1 MNHGY, CDR2 SVAAGI. The V and J ends lost 4 bases and 3 bases respectively, with 10 bases between them. CDR3 size: 14 residues. The sample comprised peripheral blood. This TCR was recovered from a man between 18 and 29 years old with acute or convalescent COVID-19. The chain links TRBV6-9 to TRBJ2-1; no definite D call. CDR3 loop: CASSSWRSYNEQFF. The CDR3, as DNA: TGTGCCAGCAGTTCGTGGCGGAGCTACAATGAGCAGTTCTTC.